These 24 T cell receptor beta chains were all obtained from the same sample, sequenced in a study of blood T cell repertoires in COVID-19. TCRdb's table, derived via immunoSEQ multiplex PCR, lists solely in-frame clones and lacks some. The sample lists 490,000 or so clones; more than 85% were seen once. Sequencing was carried out using PBMCs or T cells enriched from blood (not recorded which). The receptors here all came from a woman aged 60 to 75 who had recovered from COVID-19.

The J gene is TRBJ1-2, the V gene TRBV5-1, with TRBD1 matching 10 bases. After removal of 4 bases from V and 6 bases from J, the junction contained 6 bases not matched to a gene. This CDR3 contains 14 residues. CDR1 is SGHRS and CDR2 is YFSETQ in the germline V gene. For the CDR3, the DNA is TGCGCCAGCAGCCCGGGACAGGGGATCGATGGCTACACCTTC. This encodes CASSPGQGIDGYTF.

This sequence joins TRBV2 and TRBJ2-7; TRBD1 aligns across 10 bases. This CDR3 contains 15 residues. The J segment lost 5 bases and the V segment lost 2 bases, leaving 6 bases of the junction unmatched. The V gene's germline CDR1 is SNHLY and CDR2 FYNNEI. The CDR3 region has the DNA TGTGCCAGCAGTGAAATTGGACAGGGGGTCCACGAGCAGTACTTC. Protein product: CASSEIGQGVHEQYF.

This chain links TRBV29-1 with TRBJ1-2, with 7 bases lining up with TRBD1. V dropped 3 bases and J dropped 1; count of bases not matched to a gene: 5. The CDR3 runs to 14 residues. The V gene's germline CDR1 is SQVTM and CDR2 ANQGSEA. The CDR3 DNA reads as TGCAGCGTTGAGTATTACAGGGGTAACTATGGCTACACCTTC. Protein product: CSVEYYRGNYGYTF.

This sequence joins TRBV19 and TRBJ1-5; D is uncertain. The germline V and J ends were trimmed by 7 bases and 0 bases, with 13 bases remaining between them. Germline V lookup: CDR1 LNHDA, CDR2 SQIVND (reference sequence). There are 15 residues in the CDR3. CDR3 in amino acids: CASTLERYSNQPQHF. The CDR3 DNA follows: TGTGCCAGTACGCTTGAGCGTTATAGCAATCAGCCCCAGCATTTT.

This chain joins TRBV12-3 or TRBV12-4 and TRBJ1-2; no firm D call. This CDR3 has 12 residues. Trimming left V 3 bases short and J 7 bases short, with 9 bases between. This chain's CDR3 is CASSFLGSGYTF. In nucleotides, the CDR3 is TGTGCCAGCAGTTTTCTGGGGAGTGGCTACACCTTC.

The chain joins TRBV10-3 to TRBJ1-1, with D maybe TRBD1 (6 bases). The V gene lost 10 bases and the J gene lost 3 bases, with 15 bases spanning the gap. The germline V gene has CDR1 ENHRY and CDR2 SYGVKD. The CDR3 has 13 residues. CDR3 residues: CATRWTDDTEAFF. CDR3 sequence (DNA): TGTGCCACCCGGTGGACAGATGACACTGAAGCTTTCTTT.

The genes are TRBV6-5 and TRBJ1-2, with TRBD1 matching over 8 bases. Germline V gene data show CDR1 as MNHEY and CDR2 as SVGAGI. CDR3 size: 15 residues. V was clipped by 5 bases and J by 2 bases; unmatched bases: 7. As DNA, the CDR3 is TGTGCCAGCAGTCTCGGACAGGGTTTCAACTATGGCTACACCTTC. Its protein is CASSLGQGFNYGYTF.

The rearrangement links TRBV18 to TRBJ1-1; 9 bases agree with TRBD1. J was trimmed by 1 base and V by 6 bases; bases with no gene match: 9. This CDR3 has 16 amino acids. Germline V gives CDR1 KGHSH, CDR2 LQKENI. CDR3 amino acids: CASSFTGGPPNTEAFF. Here the CDR3 DNA reads TGTGCCAGCTCTTTTACAGGGGGCCCCCCGAACACTGAAGCTTTCTTT.

The chain employs TRBV10-3 and TRBJ1-1, with no clear D. Germline-derived CDR1 and CDR2 are ENHRY and SYGVKD. The CDR3 is 13 residues long. V was shortened by 4 bases and J by 3 bases, with 9 bases between the two germline ends. The CDR3 is CAISASGDTEAFF. In DNA form, the CDR3 reads TGTGCCATCAGTGCCAGCGGCGACACTGAAGCTTTCTTT.

This clone was detected only a few times. The chain recombines TRBV5-4 with TRBJ2-7, with D tentatively TRBD2 (5 bases). This CDR3 spans 13 amino acids. The germline V and J ends were trimmed by 4 bases and 3 bases, with 11 bases remaining between them. Germline assignment: CDR1 SGHNT and CDR2 YYREEE (reference sequence). The CDR3: CASSPEGGYEQYV. CDR3 sequence (DNA): TGTGCCAGCAGCCCCGAGGGCGGCTACGAGCAGTACGTC.

V and J are TRBV6-4 and TRBJ2-3; 11 positions match TRBD2. Germline V CDR1 and CDR2: MRHNA, SNTAGT. Germline trimming cut 6 bases from V and 1 base from J; bases unmatched to any gene: 3. This CDR3 has 15 amino acids. The CDR3 here is CASSTSGGGTDTQYF. The CDR3, as DNA: TGTGCCAGCAGCACTAGCGGGGGTGGCACAGATACGCAGTATTTT.

In its sample, this clone was seen once. CDR3 DNA: TGTGCCAGCAGCTATGCCCCTACCTACGAGCAGTACGTC. Translating gives CASSYAPTYEQYV. V and J are TRBV11-2 and TRBJ2-7; D uncertain. Deletions cut 4 bases from V and 2 bases from J, with 9 bases between. This CDR3 comprises 13 residues. CDR1 SGHAT and CDR2 FQNNGV come from the germline V gene.

The rearrangement links TRBV4-1 to TRBJ1-4; 8 bases match TRBD1. The CDR3 has 15 residues. J was trimmed by 8 bases and V by 4 bases; bases with no gene match: 9. In germline, CDR1 is MGHRA, CDR2 YSYEKL. CDR3 DNA sequence: TGCGCCAGCAGCCCCGACGGACAGGGAGGGGAAAAACTGTTTTTT. Protein product: CASSPDGQGGEKLFF.

This clone was seen more than once but under ten times. The sample holds other DNA sequences that translate to the same CDR3. V usage is TRBV24-1 and J usage is TRBJ1-5; 8 bases match TRBD1. This CDR3 contains 15 residues. With V trimmed by 4 bases and J by 4 bases, 5 bases remained unmatched. Germline values: CDR1 KGHDR, CDR2 SFDVKD. CDR3: CATSDRGLGNQPQHF. The CDR3 nucleotides read TGTGCCACCAGTGACAGGGGGCTGGGGAATCAGCCCCAGCATTTT.

V and J are TRBV11-2 and TRBJ1-4; no clear D. V was trimmed by 2 bases and J by 8 bases, leaving 9 bases between them. The CDR3 has 13 amino acids. The germline CDR1 and CDR2 sequences are SGHAT and FQNNGV. CDR3 in amino acids: CASSLRVEEKLFF. The CDR3 DNA reads as TGTGCCAGCAGCTTACGGGTAGAGGAAAAACTGTTTTTT. Full variable domain (remainder filled in from reference TRBV11-2 and TRBJ1-4): EAGVAQSPRYKIIEKRQSVAFWCNPISGHATLYWYQQILGQGPKLLIQFQNNGVVDDSQLPKDRFSAERLKGVDSTLKIQPAKLEDSAVYLCASSLRVEEKLFFGSGTQLSVL.

The J gene is TRBJ2-3, the V gene TRBV24-1; D perhaps matches TRBD2 (5 bases). The CDR3 consists of 15 residues. V lost 7 bases to trimming and J lost 1 base, with 14 bases between them. In germline, CDR1 is KGHDR, CDR2 SFDVKD. CDR3 sequence reads: CATSKTSSGTDTQYF. Written as DNA, the CDR3 is TGTGCCACCAGCAAAACCAGTAGCGGCACAGATACGCAGTATTTT.

This clone was seen a few times. Mismatch with germline at one junction end may stem from a read error. The rearrangement joins TRBV7-7 to TRBJ2-7; D possibly corresponds to TRBD1 (5 bases). This CDR3 is 14 amino acids long. Looked up from germline, CDR1 is SSHAT and CDR2 is FNYEAQ (reference sequence). This chain's CDR3 is CASSFGQGHYEQYF. CDR3 nucleotides: TGTGCTAGCAGCTTTGGGCAGGGTCACTACGAGCAGTACTTC. Looking up the rest from reference TRBV7-7 and TRBJ2-7 gives the full variable domain: GAGVSQSPRYKVTKRGQDVTLRCDPISSHATLYWYQQALGQGPEFLTYFNYEAQPDKSGLPSDRFSAERPEGSISTLTIQRTEQRDSAMYRCASSFGQGHYEQYFGPGTRLTVT.

With respect to this clone: The same CDR3 is also encoded by other DNA sequences in this sample. This rearrangement joins TRBV27 to TRBJ1-5; the D gene is possibly TRBD1 (5 bases). The germline gives CDR1 MNHEY, CDR2 SMNVEV (reference sequence). The CDR3 totals 13 residues. V dropped 3 bases and J dropped 4 bases, with 7 bases sitting between them. In DNA form, the CDR3 reads TGTGCCAGCAGTTTCGGGGGGAATCAGCCCCAGCATTTT. Translating gives CASSFGGNQPQHF.

The chain is built from TRBV5-1 and TRBJ2-3, with 9 nucleotides matching TRBD2. The V and J ends lost 3 bases and 1 base, in that order; junction bases with no gene match: 3. Germline-derived CDR1 and CDR2 are SGHRS and YFSETQ. This CDR3 is built from 15 residues. CDR3 DNA: TGCGCCAGCAGCTCGAAGCGGGGGGGCACAGATACGCAGTATTTT. The encoded protein is CASSSKRGGTDTQYF.

As to this clone: Additional DNA sequences in this sample encode the identical CDR3. The rearrangement links TRBV5-1 to TRBJ2-3; a possible D gene is TRBD1 (5 bases). V was cut by 0 bases and J by 0 bases, with 5 bases left in between. This CDR3 comprises 14 residues. Germline CDR1 is SGHRS and CDR2 is YFSETQ. The CDR3, as DNA: TGCGCCAGCAGCTTGGGGACAAGCACAGATACGCAGTATTTT. Its protein product is CASSLGTSTDTQYF.

This chain joins TRBV30 and TRBJ2-2; D unclear. Germline V CDR1 and CDR2: GTSNPN, SVGIG (reference sequence). This CDR3 region has 14 residues. Trimming stripped 3 bases from V and 5 bases from J, with 13 bases between. The CDR3 protein is CAWRGVSFTGELFF. Written as DNA, the CDR3 is TGTGCCTGGAGGGGCGTTTCCTTTACCGGGGAGCTGTTTTTT.

The chain carries TRBV3-1 (or the pseudogene TRBV3-2) and TRBJ2-2; tentatively, D is TRBD1 (5 bases). The CDR3 is 20 residues long. V gave up 1 base and J gave up 3 bases, with 24 bases separating them. CDR1 and CDR2 from the germline V gene are LGHDT and YNNKEL (reference sequence). The chain's CDR3 is CASSQARGRAVRQDTGELFF. The CDR3 DNA is TGTGCCAGCAGCCAAGCTAGGGGCAGGGCGGTTAGACAAGACACCGGGGAGCTGTTTTTT.

The chain joins TRBV5-1 to TRBJ1-6, with 10 bases lining up with TRBD1. V dropped 4 bases and J dropped 8; count of bases not matched to a gene: 3. The CDR3 runs 14 residues. CDR1 is SGHRS and CDR2 is YFSETQ in the germline V gene. CDR3 DNA: TGCGCCAGCAGCCCTGGACAGGGGGATTCACCCCTCCACTTT. This sequence encodes CASSPGQGDSPLHF. The entire variable domain, with the rest obtained from reference TRBV5-1 and TRBJ1-6, is as follows: KAGVTQTPRYLIKTRGQQVTLSCSPISGHRSVSWYQQTPGQGLQFLFEYFSETQRNKGNFPGRFSGRQFSNSRSEMNVSTLELGDSALYLCASSPGQGDSPLHFGNGTRLTVT.

The chain joins TRBV19 to TRBJ2-1; tentative D call: TRBD2 (6 bases). With 1 base removed from V and 7 bases from J, the gap between germline ends came to 11 bases. The CDR3 covers 14 residues. Germline V gene data show CDR1 as LNHDA and CDR2 as SQIVND (reference sequence). CDR3 in amino acids: CASSIALANNEQFF. CDR3 DNA: TGTGCCAGTAGTATAGCACTAGCCAATAATGAGCAGTTCTTC.